This T cell receptor beta chain was captured in a study of T cell changes during pregnancy in multiple sclerosis. The table lists this clone with a count of one. The method was immunoSEQ multiplex PCR; TCRdb's version includes in-frame clones alone and lacks a portion of them. Altogether 53,000 or so clones are present, around 94% being singletons, with the ten largest covering about 0.56%. This CDR3 is 16 amino acids long. Trimming removed 4 bases from V and 1 base from J, with 15 bases in between. Germline V gives CDR1 SGHKS, CDR2 YYEKEE (reference sequence). This sequence was found in a female donor with multiple sclerosis, enrolled in a pregnancy study. J is TRBJ1-3 and V is TRBV5-5; weak D call: TRBD1 (5 bases). This specimen consisted of CD4+ T cells from peripheral blood mononuclear cells, obtained in the second trimester of pregnancy. CDR3 loop: CASSPGGAPSGNTIYF. In nucleotides, the CDR3 is TGTGCCAGCAGCCCGGGAGGGGCCCCTTCTGGAAACACCATATATTTT.